Below, 10 T cell receptor beta chains from the same sample are listed, as sequenced in a study of breast tumors, draining lymph nodes, adjacent tissues. TCRdb used MiXCR to reprocess the multiplex PCR reads, holding one entry per CDR3 protein. Of fewer than 25,000 distinct CDR3 sequences in the sample, about 41% were seen once. Input material: breast tumor tissue. All receptors come from a female donor with breast cancer. Some clones in this sample may be carry-over from other donors' samples.

This clonotype is labeled as medium-sized. V gene TRBV5-1 combines with J gene TRBJ2-3, with 7 bases lining up with TRBD1. Unmatched junction bases numbered 4, after V lost 0 bases and J lost 6 bases. The CDR3 extends over 14 amino acids. The germline V gene encodes CDR1 SGHRS and CDR2 YFSETQ. CDR3 nucleotides: TGCGCCAGCAGCTTGGTAGGGGGCTCTGATACGCAGTATTTT. Translated, it gives CASSLVGGSDTQYF.

Comments on this clonotype: Germline is not matched at one junction end, which may reflect a read error. V is TRBV9 and J is TRBJ1-6; D gene unclear. Germline assignment: CDR1 SGDLS and CDR2 YYNGEE. This CDR3 spans 14 amino acids. The CDR3 sequence is CASSVALYNSPLPF. The CDR3 DNA sequence: TGTGCCAGCAGCGTCGCCCTCTATAATTCACCCCTCCCCTTT.

The CDR3 loop is CASSVEPGELFF. As DNA, the CDR3 is TGTGCCAGCAGTGTTGAACCCGGGGAGCTGTTTTTT. The chain is built from TRBV2 and TRBJ2-2; D gene ambiguous. Per germline, CDR1 SNHLY and CDR2 FYNNEI. This CDR3 is 12 amino acids long. Trimming left V 4 bases short and J 6 bases short, with 6 bases between.

In its sample, this clonotype was seen many times. The chain recombines TRBV18 with TRBJ2-3, with TRBD2 matching over 8 bases. V trimming: 5 bases; J trimming: 1 base; junction bases outside the gene matches: 5. Germline CDR1 and CDR2: KGHSH and LQKENI. The CDR3 totals 15 residues. The CDR3, as DNA: TGTGCCAGCTCAGGACTAGCCTCGCGCACAGATACGCAGTATTTT. This encodes CASSGLASRTDTQYF.

The table lists this clonotype with many counts. V and J are TRBV29-1 and TRBJ2-2, with 8 bases lining up with TRBD1. Germline CDR1 SQVTM, CDR2 ANQGSEA. The CDR3 is 14 amino acids. V lost 4 bases and J lost 6; bases outside the gene matches: 7. CDR3 sequence (DNA): TGCAGCGTTGGGTGGACAGGGAGTGCCGGGGAGCTGTTTTTT. Amino acid sequence: CSVGWTGSAGELFF.

This clonotype was counted at least ten times. The chain combines TRBV7-9 with TRBJ2-7, with D possibly matching TRBD2 (8 bases). With 0 bases removed from V and 0 bases from J, the gap between germline ends came to 15 bases. Germline-derived CDR1 and CDR2 are SEHNR and FQNEAQ (reference sequence). The CDR3 has 17 residues. The chain's CDR3 is CASSLASGTESSYEQYF. In DNA, the CDR3 is TGTGCCAGCAGCTTAGCTAGCGGGACAGAAAGCTCCTACGAGCAGTACTTC.

This sequence joins TRBV19 and TRBJ2-1; 14 bases fit TRBD2. V lost 6 bases and J lost 7; bases outside the gene matches: 11. There are 17 residues in the CDR3. Germline V gene sequence: CDR1 LNHDA, CDR2 SQIVND (reference sequence). Here the CDR3 reads CASSPRGTSGSSNEQFF. CDR3 bases: TGTGCCAGTAGCCCGAGAGGGACTAGCGGGAGTAGTAATGAGCAGTTCTTC.

This clonotype has at least ten counts. The CDR3: CASSGTGQGNTGELFF. For the CDR3, the DNA is TGTGCCAGCAGCGGGACGGGACAGGGGAACACCGGGGAGCTGTTTTTT. This chain connects TRBV9 to TRBJ2-2; TRBD1 matches 9 bases. The germline V gene has CDR1 SGDLS and CDR2 YYNGEE. This CDR3 spans 16 amino acids. The junction had 4 bases not matched to a gene; V was cut back by 3 bases and J by 1 base.

This chain links TRBV4-3 with TRBJ2-3; TRBD2 agrees at 8 bases. The CDR3 is made up of 17 amino acids. CDR1 is LGHNA and CDR2 is YSLEER in the germline V gene. Trimming cost V 4 bases and J 2 bases; bases outside gene matches: 11. The CDR3 spells CASSPGGVAGNTDTQYF. The CDR3 coding sequence is TGCGCCAGCAGCCCCGGAGGGGTAGCGGGGAACACAGATACGCAGTATTTT.

This clonotype was picked up many times. This chain links TRBV19 with TRBJ2-7; D tentatively fits TRBD1 or TRBD2 (5 bases each). Trimming stripped 9 bases from V and 2 bases from J, with 17 bases between. Germline V gene data show CDR1 as LNHDA and CDR2 as SQIVND (reference sequence). The CDR3 consists of 14 residues. For the CDR3, the DNA is TGTGCCAGCAAATCCGGGACGCTAGCCTACGAGCAGTACTTC. Its protein is CASKSGTLAYEQYF.